This entry describes one TCR beta chain. Antigen specificity is unknown. The V and J ends lost 4 bases and 8 bases respectively, with 17 bases between them. The CDR3 spans 14 residues. General study results and limits: Greatest tumor Treg TCR overlap was with tumor naive CD4+ cells.

Each CDR3 protein gets one entry after TCRdb re-called the 5' RACE reads with MiXCR. The sample shows about 4,900 distinct CDR3 sequences, just over 70% of them seen only once. Tregs were sorted as CD4+CD25+CD127-/low cells. The receptor comes from a female donor with breast cancer. Source material: Tregs sorted from blood. The chain employs TRBV12-3 or TRBV12-4 and TRBJ1-2, with D perhaps matching TRBD1 (5 bases). CDR3 amino acids: CASSWDRRGEGYTF. The CDR3 coding sequence is TGTGCCAGCAGTTGGGACCGCCGAGGAGAGGGCTACACCTTC.